This TCR beta chain was identified in a study of human T cells and chemical hapten exposure. MiXCR, applied by TCRdb to the RACE reads, yields one record per CDR3 protein. The repertoire holds about 350,000 distinct CDR3 sequences, with over 6% as singletons. This clonotype was counted many times. Documented time point: patch test 2, 6 weeks after DPC sensitization. Treatment described: therapeutic diphenylcyclopropenone sensitization with weekly scalp DPC. Alopecia patients deemed DPC-suitable, aged 18 to 70, excluding pregnancy. The sequences come from whole blood, collected in connection with sensitization to the hapten diphenylcyclopropenone (DPC). The sequence derives from a woman under 30 with alopecia areata. Some clones in this sample may be carry-over from other donors' samples.

The DNA for the CDR3 is TGTGCCAGCAGCACTCCGCGAAGCGGGATTAGCACAGATACGCAGTATTTT. Its protein product is CASSTPRSGISTDTQYF. This chain uses TRBV7-2 with TRBJ2-3, with TRBD2 matching 7 bases. The CDR3 runs to 17 residues. CDR1 is SGHTA, CDR2 FQGNSA, per germline. The junction had 11 bases not matched to a gene; V was cut back by 5 bases and J by 0 bases.